This entry features one TCR beta chain sequence. The antigen remains undetermined. Time point here: cycle 4 day 1 (C4D1), after around six weeks of nivolumab. Each patient experienced a relapse that followed autologous stem cell transplantation, and brentuximab vedotin exposure varied. The data were taken from a study of PD-1 blockade in classical Hodgkin lymphoma. Across the whole study: Once every 2 weeks, patients received intravenous nivolumab at 3 mg/kg. Study-level results: In CD4+ cells, TCR diversity went up significantly by C4D1, but in CD8+ cells it did not. Although disease activity or prior therapy may be involved, causes of the repertoire differences remain undefined. Baseline diversity was lower in partial responders and progressors than complete responders.

Sequencing used immunoSEQ multiplex PCR; TCRdb keeps in-frame clones, though not all of them. This sample has tens of thousands of clones, with 81% found just once. CDR1 and CDR2 (germline): MGHRA, YSYEKL. Trimming pared 1 base from V and 5 bases from J, leaving 17 bases between. CDR3 length equals 17 residues. Here the sequenced sample was peripheral blood mononuclear cells (PBMCs), taken before the fourth cycle of nivolumab. The sequence derives from a human donor with classical Hodgkin lymphoma. This rearrangement joins TRBV4-1 to TRBJ2-2; D is unresolved. The DNA for the CDR3 is TGCGCCAGCAGCCAAGTTTGGCCTATTCACGGAACCGGGGAGCTGTTTTTT. Residues: CASSQVWPIHGTGELFF.